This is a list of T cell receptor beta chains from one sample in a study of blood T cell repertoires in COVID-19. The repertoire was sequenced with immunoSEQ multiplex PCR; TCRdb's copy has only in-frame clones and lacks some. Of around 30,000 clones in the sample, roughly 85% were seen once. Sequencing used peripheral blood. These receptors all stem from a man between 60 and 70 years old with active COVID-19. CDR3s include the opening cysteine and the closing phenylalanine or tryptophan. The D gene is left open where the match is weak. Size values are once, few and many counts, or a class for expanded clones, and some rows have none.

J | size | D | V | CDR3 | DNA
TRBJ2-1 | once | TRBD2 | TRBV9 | CASSGGLAYNEQFF | TGTGCCAGCAGCGGGGGACTAGCGTACAATGAGCAGTTCTTC
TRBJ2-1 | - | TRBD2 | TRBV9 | CASNPGSGRIDEQFF | TGTGCCAGCAACCCCGGTAGCGGGAGGATCGATGAGCAGTTCTTC
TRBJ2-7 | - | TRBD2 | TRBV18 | CASDKGLAGAGPYEQYF | TGTGCCAGCGATAAGGGACTAGCGGGAGCGGGTCCCTACGAGCAGTACTTC
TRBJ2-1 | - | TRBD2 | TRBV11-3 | CASSLRGGGSYNEQFF | TGTGCCAGCAGCTTAAGAGGCGGGGGCTCCTACAATGAGCAGTTCTTC
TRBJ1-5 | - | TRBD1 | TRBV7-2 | CASSLTGGNQPQHF | TGTGCCAGCAGCTTAACAGGGGGCAATCAGCCCCAGCATTTT
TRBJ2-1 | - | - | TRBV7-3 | CASGPWGGSYNEQFF | TGTGCCAGCGGCCCTTGGGGCGGCTCCTACAATGAGCAGTTCTTC
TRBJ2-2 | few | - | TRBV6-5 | CASSRDTGIGGELFF | TGTGCCAGCAGCCGCGACACAGGGATAGGCGGGGAGCTGTTTTTT
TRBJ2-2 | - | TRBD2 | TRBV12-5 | CASGPTEKLTGTSGPYTNTGELFF | TGTGCTAGTGGTCCGACCGAAAAGCTAACCGGGACTAGCGGGCCCTATACGAACACCGGGGAGCTGTTTTTT
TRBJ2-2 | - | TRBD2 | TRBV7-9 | CASSLAMRWRERDTGELFF | TGTGCCAGCAGCTTAGCGATGCGCTGGCGGGAGAGGGACACCGGGGAGCTGTTTTTT
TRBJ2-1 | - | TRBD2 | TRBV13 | CASSHSGRAGEQFF | TGTGCCAGCAGCCATAGCGGGAGGGCCGGTGAGCAGTTCTTC
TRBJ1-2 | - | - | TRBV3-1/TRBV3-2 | CASSRRSNDGYTF | TGTGCCAGCAGCCGAAGGAGTAACGATGGCTACACCTTC
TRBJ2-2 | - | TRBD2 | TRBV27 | CASRARTLLADTGELFF | TGTGCCAGCAGGGCAAGGACCTTACTAGCGGACACCGGGGAGCTGTTTTTT
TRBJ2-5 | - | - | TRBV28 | CASAPPAGQETQYF | TGTGCCAGCGCCCCCCCTGCGGGCCAAGAGACCCAGTACTTC
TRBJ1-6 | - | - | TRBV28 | CASMGSSNSPLHF | TGTGCCAGCATGGGCAGTAGTAATTCACCCCTCCACTTT
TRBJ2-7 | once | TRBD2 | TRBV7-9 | CASSPRTSGAYEQYF | TGTGCCAGCAGCCCACGGACTAGCGGAGCCTACGAGCAGTACTTC
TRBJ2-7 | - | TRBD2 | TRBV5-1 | CASSRTSGSLSYEQYF | TGCGCCAGCAGCCGGACTAGTGGGAGTCTTTCCTACGAGCAGTACTTC
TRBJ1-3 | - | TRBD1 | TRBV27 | CASSLTGEGTIYF | TGTGCCAGCAGTTTAACAGGGGAAGGCACCATATATTTT
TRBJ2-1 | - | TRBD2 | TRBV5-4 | CASSPGTSSYNEQFF | TGTGCCAGCAGTCCCGGGACTAGCTCCTACAATGAGCAGTTCTTC
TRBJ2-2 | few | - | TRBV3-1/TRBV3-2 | CASSPKGDTGELFF | TGTGCCAGCAGCCCTAAAGGGGACACCGGGGAGCTGTTTTTT
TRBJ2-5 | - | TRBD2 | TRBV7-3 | CASSLAGGHGKTQYF | TGTGCCAGCAGTTTGGCGGGAGGTCACGGCAAGACCCAGTACTTC
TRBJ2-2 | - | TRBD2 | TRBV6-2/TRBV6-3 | CASSYSLSSGSTGELFF | TGTGCCAGCAGTTACTCGTTGTCTAGCGGGAGCACCGGGGAGCTGTTTTTT
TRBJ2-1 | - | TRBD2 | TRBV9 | CASSVGGLAGVYEQFF | TGTGCCAGCAGCGTAGGCGGACTAGCGGGAGTCTATGAGCAGTTCTTC
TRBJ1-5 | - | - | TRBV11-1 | CASSAQEGQPQHF | TGTGCCAGCAGCGCCCAGGAGGGTCAGCCCCAGCATTTT
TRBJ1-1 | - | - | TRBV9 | CASSLGTRAGTEAFF | TGTGCCAGCAGCCTTGGGACCCGGGCGGGAACTGAAGCTTTCTTT
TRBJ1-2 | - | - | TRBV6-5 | CASSVQLNYGYTF | TGTGCCAGCAGCGTACAGTTAAACTATGGCTACACCTTC
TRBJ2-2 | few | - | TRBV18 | CASSPRTRTGELFF | TGTGCCAGCTCACCACGGACACGCACCGGGGAGCTGTTTTTT
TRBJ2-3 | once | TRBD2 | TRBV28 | CASSLRLARVRQYF | TGTGCCAGCAGTTTAAGACTAGCCCGGGTGAGGCAGTATTTT
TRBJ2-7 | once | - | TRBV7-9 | CASSFPSGLRDSYEQYF | TGTGCCAGCAGCTTTCCAAGTGGTCTGAGGGACTCCTACGAGCAGTACTTC
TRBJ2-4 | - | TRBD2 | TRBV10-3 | CAISESGTSASKNIQYF | TGTGCCATCAGTGAGTCAGGGACTAGCGCCTCCAAAAACATTCAGTACTTC
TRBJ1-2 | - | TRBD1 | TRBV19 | CASNRGTGIYTF | TGTGCCAGCAACCGAGGGACAGGAATCTACACCTTC
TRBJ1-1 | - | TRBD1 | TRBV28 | CASSLRTGTGTEAFF | TGTGCCAGCAGTTTAAGGACAGGGACGGGCACTGAAGCTTTCTTT
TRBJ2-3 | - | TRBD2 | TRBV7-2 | CASSLRTSGMGNTQYF | TGTGCCAGCAGCTTAAGGACTAGCGGGATGGGAAATACGCAGTATTTT
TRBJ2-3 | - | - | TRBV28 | CASSGGTSTDTQYF | TGTGCCAGCAGTGGGGGGACTAGCACAGATACGCAGTATTTT
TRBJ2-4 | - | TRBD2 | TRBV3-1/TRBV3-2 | CASSPTSGRGFSAASAKNIQYF | TGTGCCAGCAGCCCTACTAGCGGGAGGGGATTCTCCGCCGCTAGCGCCAAAAACATTCAGTACTTC
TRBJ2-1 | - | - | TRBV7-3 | CASSSTGRSSYNEQFF | TGTGCCAGCAGCTCCACGGGTCGAAGCTCCTACAATGAGCAGTTCTTC
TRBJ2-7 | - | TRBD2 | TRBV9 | CASDYAYSGSRNYEQYF | TGTGCCAGCGACTACGCATATAGCGGGAGCAGAAACTACGAGCAGTACTTC
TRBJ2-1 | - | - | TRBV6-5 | CASSRESSYNEQFF | TGTGCCAGCAGTCGGGAGAGCTCCTACAATGAGCAGTTCTTC
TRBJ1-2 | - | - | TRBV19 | CASSINSNYGYTF | TGTGCCAGTAGTATAAACAGTAACTATGGCTACACCTTC
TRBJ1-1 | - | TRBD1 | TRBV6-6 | CASSYPQGGANTEAFF | TGTGCCAGCAGTTACCCCCAGGGGGGCGCGAACACTGAAGCTTTCTTT
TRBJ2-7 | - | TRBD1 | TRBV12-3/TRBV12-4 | CASSRGQGKYF | TGTGCCAGCAGCCGGGGACAGGGAAAGTACTTC
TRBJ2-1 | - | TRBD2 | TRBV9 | CASSSRETGTSGSNEQFF | TGTGCCAGCAGCTCTCGGGAGACCGGGACTAGCGGGAGTAATGAGCAGTTCTTC
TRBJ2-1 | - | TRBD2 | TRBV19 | CASRTSGLSYNEQFF | TGTGCCAGTAGGACTAGCGGGCTGTCGTACAATGAGCAGTTCTTC
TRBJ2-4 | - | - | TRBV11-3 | CASSLFVGGAKNIQYF | TGTGCCAGCAGCTTATTTGTAGGGGGAGCCAAAAACATTCAGTACTTC
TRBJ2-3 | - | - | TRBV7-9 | CASSPDGGTGGTQYF | TGTGCCAGCAGCCCAGATGGGGGCACTGGTGGTACGCAGTATTTT
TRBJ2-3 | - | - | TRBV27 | CASSRAATKRATDTQYF | TGTGCCAGCAGTCGGGCAGCGACTAAACGAGCGACAGATACGCAGTATTTT
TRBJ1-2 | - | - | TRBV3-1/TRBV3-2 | CASSQGMGHGYTF | TGTGCCAGCAGCCAGGGGATGGGGCATGGCTACACCTTC